A single sample gave rise to the 9 T cell receptor beta chains below, sequenced in a study of cytomegalovirus exposure and HLA in healthy donors. PCR employed 60 Vbeta and 13 Jbeta primers. Assay: immunoSEQ multiplex PCR; the TCRdb copy retains only in-frame clones and omits some. The sample comprises roughly 130,000 clones, 74% of which are singletons, and 5.8% rests with the top ten. The sequencing sample was made of PBMCs. These TCRs come from a woman in her forties or fifties in good health and CMV-seropositive.

The CDR3 bases are TGTGCCAGCAGTTCCCTTTCCTCCCATTCACCCCTCCACTTT. Translated, it gives CASSSLSSHSPLHF. The V gene is TRBV27, the J gene TRBJ1-6, with D unclear. Germline V CDR1 and CDR2: MNHEY, SMNVEV (reference sequence). Trimming took off 4 bases at V and 8 bases at J, with 12 bases between the two ends. CDR3 size: 14 residues.

Turning to this clone: The sample contains more than one DNA sequence encoding this CDR3. J is TRBJ1-5 and V is TRBV18, with D tentatively TRBD1 (6 bases). Germline CDR1 KGHSH, CDR2 LQKENI. V was pared by 6 bases and J by 5 bases, with 8 bases between. The CDR3 is 12 residues long. CDR3 protein: CASSSGDQPQHF. In nucleotides, the CDR3 is TGTGCCAGCTCGTCAGGGGATCAGCCCCAGCATTTT.

The chain joins TRBV4-1 to TRBJ1-1; D is unclear. The CDR3 is 14 residues long. V was pared by 0 bases and J by 5 bases, with 10 bases between. CDR1 is MGHRA, CDR2 YSYEKL, per germline. The CDR3: CASSQDGRRTEAFF. The DNA of the CDR3 is TGCGCCAGCAGCCAAGATGGTAGGAGGACTGAAGCTTTCTTT.

The genes are TRBV18 and TRBJ2-2, with 10 bases identical to TRBD2. Germline values: CDR1 KGHSH, CDR2 LQKENI. The CDR3 spans 16 residues. V lost 2 bases to trimming and J lost 5 bases; unmatched junction nucleotides: 5. The CDR3 loop reads CASSPGNSGGTGELFF. The CDR3 DNA sequence: TGTGCCAGCTCACCAGGAAATAGCGGGGGGACCGGGGAGCTGTTTTTT. The whole variable domain, filled in from reference TRBV18 and TRBJ2-2, reads NAGVMQNPRHLVRRRGQEARLRCSPMKGHSHVYWYRQLPEEGLKFMVYLQKENIIDESGMPKERFSAEFPKEGPSILRIQQVVRGDSAAYFCASSPGNSGGTGELFFGEGSRLTVL.

A word on this clone: A read error may account for a junction end that differs from germline. This rearrangement joins TRBV7-9 to TRBJ2-1; D is unresolved. The CDR3 runs to 15 residues. Germline V CDR1 and CDR2: SEHNR, FQNEAQ (reference sequence). Here the CDR3 DNA reads TGTTCCAGCAGCCTCGTTTTCGGGTCCTACAATGAGCAGTTCTTC. Translation: CSSSLVFGSYNEQFF.

The rearrangement joins TRBV6-1 to TRBJ2-1; perhaps TRBD2 as D (6 bases). This CDR3 spans 13 amino acids. Trimming took 5 bases from V and 10 from J, leaving 15 bases between them. Looked up from germline, CDR1 is MNHNS and CDR2 is SASEGT. CDR3 loop: CASSTNAGLEQFF. DNA for the CDR3: TGTGCCAGCAGTACCAACGCGGGGCTCGAGCAGTTCTTC.

This rearrangement joins TRBV19 to TRBJ1-2; D gene ambiguous. The CDR3 extends over 12 amino acids. Trimming pared 8 bases from V and 4 bases from J, leaving 11 bases between. Germline-derived CDR1 and CDR2 are LNHDA and SQIVND (reference sequence). This CDR3 is CASQRVGYGYTF. Here the CDR3 DNA reads TGTGCCAGTCAACGGGTAGGCTATGGCTACACCTTC.

The V gene is TRBV6-6, the J gene TRBJ1-2, with D possibly TRBD1 on 6 matching bases. V was clipped by 7 bases and J by 7 bases, with 19 bases between them. Germline CDR1 is MNHNY and CDR2 is SVGAGI (reference sequence). There are 14 residues in the CDR3. The CDR3 DNA follows: TGTGCCAGCAATCGGGACACCCAAACGGGTGGCTACACCTTC. Its translation: CASNRDTQTGGYTF.

This sequence joins TRBV7-9 and TRBJ1-1; D remains unclear. Germline loops: CDR1 SEHNR, CDR2 FQNEAQ (reference sequence). This CDR3 is 12 amino acids long. Trimming stripped 5 bases from V and 1 base from J, with 5 bases between. This CDR3 is CASSHGNTEAFF. The CDR3 coding sequence is TGTGCCAGCAGCCACGGGAACACTGAAGCTTTCTTT.